This T cell receptor (beta chain) was sequenced for a study of cytomegalovirus exposure and HLA in healthy donors. Germline CDR1 and CDR2: MNHNS and SASEGT. The V gene lost 8 bases and the J gene lost 6 bases, with 11 bases spanning the gap. The CDR3 runs to 11 residues. About this clone itself: The antigen remains undetermined.

Primers for the PCR totalled 60 Vbeta and 13 Jbeta. Using immunoSEQ multiplex PCR, the repertoire was profiled, and TCRdb retains in-frame clones only, with some absent. The table records more than 100,000 clones, less than 85% of them present only once. Study-wide findings and caveats: Relative to the approximately 700-donor mean, N-insertions were reportedly fewer in an Asian-associated ancestry cluster in a later analysis. In an earlier analysis, in under 700 donors, most V segments appeared productive either ~87% or ~30% of the time. Later on, an analysis tied some 17,000 TCR beta sequences to HLA alleles at 0.05 false discovery rate.

This TCR derives from a man in his forties in good health and CMV-seronegative. V is TRBV6-1 and J is TRBJ2-7; D is perhaps TRBD2 (5 bases). Sequencing used PBMCs. The CDR3 coding sequence is TGTGCCAGCGATGTACTAGGCGAGCAGTACTTC. Translating it yields CASDVLGEQYF.